The 29 T cell receptor beta chains below all came from one sample that was sequenced in a study of blood T cell repertoires in COVID-19. Here immunoSEQ multiplex PCR was the method, and the copy in TCRdb shows in-frame clones only, minus some. The sample has 120,000 to 150,000 clones, 80% to 90% seen once. The sample taken for sequencing was peripheral blood. The source is a woman aged 55-69 years with acute or convalescent COVID-19.

The chain combines TRBV14 with TRBJ2-1, with D possibly being TRBD2 (5 bases). This CDR3 spans 13 amino acids. Between the trimmed V and J ends, which lost 3 bases and 5 bases, there was a span of 8 bases. Germline V gene data show CDR1 as SGHDN and CDR2 as FVKESK. The CDR3 DNA reads as TGTGCCAGCAGCCAGGGAGCGAACAATGAGCAGTTCTTC. Residues: CASSQGANNEQFF.

The genes are TRBV19 and TRBJ1-5; unclear D gene. The CDR3 is 14 residues long. The ends were cut back, 2 bases at V and 6 bases at J, with 11 bases in the middle. Germline V lookup: CDR1 LNHDA, CDR2 SQIVND (reference sequence). The CDR3 is CASSIKPRGQPQHF. CDR3 sequence (DNA): TGTGCCAGTAGTATAAAGCCACGTGGTCAGCCCCAGCATTTT.

This chain joins TRBV4-1 and TRBJ2-2, with D maybe TRBD2 (5 bases). Germline V gene lookup returns CDR1 MGHRA and CDR2 YSYEKL. The V gene lost 6 bases and the J gene lost 0 bases, with 11 bases spanning the gap. This CDR3 is 15 amino acids long. CDR3 sequence: CASSFSAANTGELFF. CDR3 DNA: TGCGCCAGCAGTTTTTCAGCGGCGAACACCGGGGAGCTGTTTTTT.

J is TRBJ2-1 and V is TRBV9, with 7 bases that match TRBD1. The CDR3 loop spans 15 amino acids. Germline CDR1 is SGDLS and CDR2 is YYNGEE. J gave up 4 bases and V 4 bases, and 8 bases lay outside the gene matches. The CDR3 reads CASSTDRAPYNEQFF. The DNA of the CDR3 is TGTGCCAGCAGCACCGACAGGGCCCCTTACAATGAGCAGTTCTTC.

The rearrangement uses TRBV3-1 (or the pseudogene TRBV3-2) and TRBJ2-7; a possible D gene is TRBD2 (6 bases). The CDR3 sequence is 13 residues long. Germline V CDR1 and CDR2: LGHDT, YNNKEL (reference sequence). V lost 1 base and J 7 bases, leaving 11 bases between the germline ends. In DNA, the CDR3 is TGTGCCAGCAGCCAAGGGGCCCGGGGGGAGCAGTACTTC. Amino acids: CASSQGARGEQYF.

Comment on this clone: Additional DNA sequences in this sample encode the identical CDR3. This rearrangement joins TRBV3-1 (or the pseudogene TRBV3-2) to TRBJ2-7; 12 bases are a match to TRBD1. Trimming at V came to 4 bases and at J to 6 bases, leaving 4 bases not matched to a gene. CDR1 is LGHDT and CDR2 is YNNKEL in the germline V gene (reference sequence). This CDR3 spans 14 amino acids. Written as DNA, the CDR3 is TGTGCCAGCAGCCCGGGACAGGGGGCGCGCGAGCAGTACTTC. Its translation: CASSPGQGAREQYF.

The rearrangement joins TRBV5-1 to TRBJ1-2; the match to TRBD1 covers 9 bases. The CDR3 is 15 residues long. The V gene end was trimmed by 4 bases and the J gene end by 4 bases; junction bases not matched to a gene: 8. Germline V gene lookup returns CDR1 SGHRS and CDR2 YFSETQ. The CDR3 is CASSPGQGTSYGYTF. The CDR3 DNA sequence: TGCGCCAGCAGCCCAGGACAGGGGACCTCCTATGGCTACACCTTC.

This chain joins TRBV18 and TRBJ1-5; no clear D gene. This CDR3 region has 15 residues. Germline CDR1 and CDR2: KGHSH and LQKENI. Trimming cost V 0 bases and J 0 bases, with 6 bases left between them. The chain's CDR3 is CASSPPGGSNQPQHF. The CDR3 region has the DNA TGTGCCAGCTCACCACCGGGAGGTAGCAATCAGCCCCAGCATTTT.

CDR3: CASSQRPTGLTEAFF. CDR3 DNA sequence: TGTGCCAGCAGCCAAAGGCCGACGGGTTTGACTGAAGCTTTCTTT. The chain is built from TRBV3-1 (or the pseudogene TRBV3-2) and TRBJ1-1; the D is unclear. CDR1 is LGHDT, CDR2 YNNKEL, per germline (reference sequence). This CDR3 region has 15 residues. V lost 2 bases, J lost 5 bases, and 15 bases lay in between.

The V and J genes are TRBV6-2 or TRBV6-3 and TRBJ2-2, with TRBD2 identical over 12 bases. Germline CDR1 reads MNHEY; CDR2 reads SVGEGT. V lost 6 bases, J lost 0 bases, and 5 bases stayed unmatched. The CDR3 extends over 17 amino acids. CDR3 region: CASRPSGGGPNTGELFF. DNA of the CDR3: TGTGCCAGCAGGCCTAGCGGGGGGGGTCCGAACACCGGGGAGCTGTTTTTT.

The chain couples TRBV5-8 to TRBJ1-6; 9 nucleotides align to TRBD1. Germline trimming cut 4 bases from V and 7 bases from J; bases unmatched to any gene: 3. This CDR3 has 14 amino acids. Germline CDR1 reads SGHTS; CDR2 reads YDEGEE. In DNA form, the CDR3 reads TGTGCCAGCAGCCCCGGGACAGGGAATTCACCCCTCCACTTT. Translating gives CASSPGTGNSPLHF.

This chain links TRBV28 with TRBJ1-4; 7 bases align to TRBD1. The CDR3 sequence is 14 residues long. V shed 4 bases and J 8 bases; nucleotides not matched to a gene: 7. Germline V lookup: CDR1 MDHEN, CDR2 SYDVKM. Written as DNA, the CDR3 is TGTGCCAGCAGTTACGACAGGGTCAGCGAAAAACTGTTTTTT. It specifies CASSYDRVSEKLFF.

This clone was detected once. This chain connects TRBV6-5 to TRBJ1-5; D ambiguous. From germline, CDR1 is MNHEY and CDR2 SVGAGI. V lost 7 bases and J lost 1, with 8 bases in between. The CDR3 consists of 13 residues. CDR3 amino acids: CASTGGSNQPQHF. The DNA for the CDR3 is TGTGCCAGCACTGGAGGGAGCAATCAGCCCCAGCATTTT.

J is TRBJ2-3 and V is TRBV9; 7 nucleotides line up with TRBD2. CDR3 length equals 14 residues. Trimming removed 1 base from V and 2 bases from J; junction bases left unmatched: 1. CDR1 and CDR2 from the germline V gene are SGDLS and YYNGEE. DNA of the CDR3: TGTGCCAGCAGCGTAACTAGCGTCACAGATACGCAGTATTTT. As protein: CASSVTSVTDTQYF.

The chain joins TRBV30 to TRBJ1-1; D is possibly TRBD1 (5 bases). Trimming pared 5 bases from V and 4 bases from J, leaving 14 bases between. The V gene's germline CDR1 is GTSNPN and CDR2 SVGIG (reference sequence). CDR3 length: 13 residues. The CDR3 DNA reads TGTGCCTGGGCCGCCGGGGGAACCACTGAAGCTTTCTTT. Translated: CAWAAGGTTEAFF.

The chain links TRBV19 to TRBJ1-2; perhaps TRBD1 as D (6 bases). The V gene's germline CDR1 is LNHDA and CDR2 SQIVND (reference sequence). The CDR3 runs 13 residues. V gave up 3 bases and J gave up 5 bases, with 10 bases separating them. CDR3 in DNA: TGTGCCAGTAGTATCGACAGGCTTTATGGCTACACCTTC. Its translation: CASSIDRLYGYTF.

This clone appeared a few times. The V and J genes are TRBV7-2 and TRBJ1-4; tentative D call: TRBD1 (5 bases). CDR1 is SGHTA and CDR2 is FQGNSA in the germline V gene. This CDR3 spans 15 amino acids. V gave up 1 base and J gave up 3 bases, with 9 bases separating them. The CDR3 bases are TGTGCCAGCAGCTTAGAGGGGCTCCCTAATGAAAAACTGTTTTTT. The encoded protein is CASSLEGLPNEKLFF.

CDR3 in DNA: TGTGCCAGCAGCTCAGGACAGGGAGGAACCCAGTACTTC. This encodes CASSSGQGGTQYF. The chain has TRBV6-5 and TRBJ2-5; 8 bases align to TRBD1. Germline lookup yields CDR1 MNHEY and CDR2 SVGAGI. The CDR3 has 13 amino acids. The ends lost 6 bases at V and 8 bases at J; junction bases unmatched: 8.

This clone appeared a few times. V and J are TRBV13 and TRBJ2-1; D gene ambiguous. Per the germline V gene, CDR1 is PRHDT and CDR2 is FYEKMQ (reference sequence). V was trimmed by 4 bases and J by 7 bases, leaving 29 bases between them. The CDR3 is 19 residues long. The CDR3 region is CASSSGGFRSGGHMNEQFF. The CDR3 DNA is TGTGCCAGCAGCTCCGGCGGCTTTCGGTCCGGTGGTCATATGAATGAGCAGTTCTTC.

The chain uses TRBV7-9 and TRBJ1-1, with 7 positions matching TRBD1. The CDR3 extends over 13 amino acids. J gave up 8 bases and V 1 base, and 4 bases lay outside the gene matches. The germline V gene has CDR1 SEHNR and CDR2 FQNEAQ (reference sequence). Here the CDR3 DNA reads TGTGCCAGCAGCTTAGACAGGGGTTCCGAAGCTTTCTTT. This encodes CASSLDRGSEAFF.

This chain connects TRBV5-8 to TRBJ1-2; D gene unclear. This CDR3 has 14 amino acids. Germline lookup yields CDR1 SGHTS and CDR2 YDEGEE. Trimming shortened V by 3 bases and J by 4 bases, and 13 bases separated the two germline ends. The CDR3 reads CASSSRGEGYGYTF. The CDR3 region has the DNA TGTGCCAGCAGCTCCCGAGGTGAGGGCTATGGCTACACCTTC.

The V gene is TRBV2, the J gene TRBJ2-3; tentatively, D is TRBD1 (5 bases). The CDR3 has 15 residues. Germline V gives CDR1 SNHLY, CDR2 FYNNEI. Deletions cut 6 bases from V and 0 bases from J, with 13 bases between. The CDR3 DNA reads as TGTGCCAGCAGCGTAGACAGTTCTAGCACAGATACGCAGTATTTT. This codes for CASSVDSSSTDTQYF.

The gene calls are TRBV29-1 and TRBJ1-2; D is perhaps TRBD1 (6 bases). V lost 2 bases, J lost 6 bases, and 13 bases lay in between. The length of the CDR3 is 13 residues. CDR1 is SQVTM, CDR2 ANQGSEA, per germline. The CDR3 DNA reads as TGCAGCGTTGAACCGGGAGGGGGAGATGGCTACACCTTC. It translates to CSVEPGGGDGYTF.

The chain employs TRBV28 and TRBJ1-5; D not certain. The CDR3 length is 13 residues. CDR1 and CDR2 (germline): MDHEN, SYDVKM. V was clipped by 6 bases and J by 5 bases, with 11 bases between them. The CDR3 region is CASRDRSHQPQHF. In DNA form, the CDR3 reads TGTGCCAGCAGGGATCGGAGTCATCAGCCCCAGCATTTT.

V and J are TRBV30 and TRBJ2-7; TRBD1 matches 7 bases. J gave up 3 bases and V 4 bases, and 6 bases lay outside the gene matches. The CDR3 runs to 13 residues. Germline CDR1 and CDR2: GTSNPN and SVGIG (reference sequence). The CDR3, as DNA: TGTGCCTGGAAGACAGGGAGATTCTACGAGCAGTACTTC. It encodes CAWKTGRFYEQYF.

The chain uses TRBV12-3 or TRBV12-4 and TRBJ2-5; D perhaps matches TRBD1 (7 bases). V lost 6 bases, J lost 3 bases, and 11 bases lay in between. The CDR3 consists of 13 residues. CDR3 sequence (DNA): TGTGCCAGCAGCGGGGGACAGAAAGAGACCCAGTACTTC. Protein: CASSGGQKETQYF.

In nucleotides, the CDR3 is TGCAGTGCTAGTTCGTCCTATAATTCACCCCTCCACTTT. It codes for CSASSSYNSPLHF. V is TRBV20-1 and J is TRBJ1-6; D is unclear. Germline V gives CDR1 DFQATT, CDR2 SNEGSKA (reference sequence). The CDR3 contains 13 residues. V was trimmed by 3 bases and J by 1 base, leaving 4 bases between them.

The chain has TRBV5-6 and TRBJ2-5; 10 bases match TRBD1. V lost 4 bases to trimming and J lost 7 bases; unmatched junction nucleotides: 10. CDR3 length equals 15 residues. Germline CDR1 and CDR2: SGHDT and YYEEEE. The CDR3 DNA reads as TGTGCCAGCAGCGGGGGGACAGGGGCGGTGGTGACCCAGTACTTC. Its protein is CASSGGTGAVVTQYF.

This sequence joins TRBV5-4 and TRBJ2-7; tentatively, D is TRBD2 (5 bases). Germline V lookup: CDR1 SGHNT, CDR2 YYREEE (reference sequence). The V and J ends lost 0 bases and 7 bases respectively, with 17 bases between them. The CDR3 runs 15 residues. The DNA of the CDR3 is TGTGCCAGCAGCTTGGGCCGGGATCTACTACGGGAGCAGTACTTC. As protein: CASSLGRDLLREQYF.